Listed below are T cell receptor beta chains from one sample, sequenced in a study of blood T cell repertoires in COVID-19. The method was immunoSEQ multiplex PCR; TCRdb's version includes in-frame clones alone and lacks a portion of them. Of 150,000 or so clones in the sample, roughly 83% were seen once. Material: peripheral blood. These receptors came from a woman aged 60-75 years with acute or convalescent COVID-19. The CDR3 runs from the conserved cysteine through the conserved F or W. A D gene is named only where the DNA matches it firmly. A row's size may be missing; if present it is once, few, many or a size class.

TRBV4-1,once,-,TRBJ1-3,TGCGCCAGCAGCCAAGAGCCCCCGGACAGCAGCTCTGGAAACACCATATATTTT,CASSQEPPDSSSGNTIYF
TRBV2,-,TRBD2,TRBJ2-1,TGTGCCAGCACCCCGATTAGCGGGGGAGCGAATGAGCAGTTCTTC,CASTPISGGANEQFF
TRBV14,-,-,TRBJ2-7,TGTGCCAGCAGCCGGGACAGCGGGAGCTCCTACGAGCAGTACTTC,CASSRDSGSSYEQYF
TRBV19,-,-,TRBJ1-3,TGTGCCACTGCTGCGGGGGGAGGTGGAAACACCATATATTTT,CATAAGGGGNTIYF
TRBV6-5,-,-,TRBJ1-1,TGTGCCAGCACCGGGATAAGCACTGAAGCTTTCTTT,CASTGISTEAFF
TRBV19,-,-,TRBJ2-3,TGTGCCAGTAGTCGAGACACAGATACGCAGTATTTT,CASSRDTDTQYF
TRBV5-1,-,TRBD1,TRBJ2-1,TGCGCCAGCAGCCCCGCCGCCGGGACAGGGACAAACAATGAGCAGTTCTTC,CASSPAAGTGTNNEQFF
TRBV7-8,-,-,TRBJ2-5,TGTGCCAGCAGCTTATCGGACCAAGAGACCCAGTACTTC,CASSLSDQETQYF
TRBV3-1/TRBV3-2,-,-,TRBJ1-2,TGTGCCAGCAGCCAAATCTTGGGCAGCTATGGCTACACCTTC,CASSQILGSYGYTF
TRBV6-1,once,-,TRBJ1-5,TGTGCCAGCAGTGAATCTTCTCGCAATCAGCCCCAGCATTTT,CASSESSRNQPQHF
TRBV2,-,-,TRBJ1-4,TGTGCCAGCAGTGGAACCCGACAGTATAATGAAAAACTGTTTTTT,CASSGTRQYNEKLFF
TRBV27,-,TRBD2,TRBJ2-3,TGTGCCAGCAGTTTAGGGGCGGGGGGCACAGATACGCAGTATTTT,CASSLGAGGTDTQYF
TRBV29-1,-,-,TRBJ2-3,TGCAGCGTAATTGACAGGACAGATACGCAGTATTTT,CSVIDRTDTQYF
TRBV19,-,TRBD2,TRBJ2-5,TGTGCCAGTAGCGGGACTAGCGGAACGGGGACCCAGTACTTC,CASSGTSGTGTQYF
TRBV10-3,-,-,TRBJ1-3,TGTGCCATCAGTGGACGGGAGTCAGGAAACACCATATATTTT,CAISGRESGNTIYF
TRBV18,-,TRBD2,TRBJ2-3,TGTGCCAGCTCACCGACCGGGACTATCACCACAGATACGCAGTATTTT,CASSPTGTITTDTQYF
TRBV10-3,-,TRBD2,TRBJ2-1,TGTGCCTCCGCTGATAGCGGGGGGCACAATGAGCAGTTCTTC,CASADSGGHNEQFF
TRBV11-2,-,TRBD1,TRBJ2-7,TGTGCCAGCAGCTTATTCCAGGGGGTATACGAGCAGTACTTC,CASSLFQGVYEQYF
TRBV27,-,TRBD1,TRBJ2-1,TGTGCCAGCAGTTCCCCCGCCGGGACAGGGTCCTACAATGAGCAGTTCTTC,CASSSPAGTGSYNEQFF
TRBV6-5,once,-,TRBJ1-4,TGTGCCAGCAGTTACTCAACCCGAGGGAATGAAAAACTGTTTTTT,CASSYSTRGNEKLFF
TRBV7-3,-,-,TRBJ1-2,TGTGCCAGCAGCTTAACTGGAGGAGCCAACTATGGCTACACCTTC,CASSLTGGANYGYTF
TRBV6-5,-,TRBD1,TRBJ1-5,TGTGCCAGCAGCAGGGACAGCCTCAATCAGCCCCAGCATTTT,CASSRDSLNQPQHF
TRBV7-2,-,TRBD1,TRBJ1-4,TGTGCCAGCAGCTCTACGGACAGGGGGCAAACTAATGAAAAACTGTTTTTT,CASSSTDRGQTNEKLFF
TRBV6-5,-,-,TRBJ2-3,TGTGCCACCAACTGGGGGGGGCGGCCAGATACGCAGTATTTT,CATNWGGRPDTQYF
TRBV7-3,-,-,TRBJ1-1,TGTGCCAGCAGCCTGACGGGGAACACTGAAGCTTTCTTT,CASSLTGNTEAFF
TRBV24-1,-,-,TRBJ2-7,TGTGCCACCAGTGAGACTATTCTCTTTGAGTACCAGCAGTACTTC,CATSETILFEYQQYF
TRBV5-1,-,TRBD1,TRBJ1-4,TGCGCCAGCAGCGGTGACAGGGAGACTAATGAAAAACTGTTTTTT,CASSGDRETNEKLFF
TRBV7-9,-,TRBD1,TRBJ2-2,TGTGCCAGCAGCCTAGACAGGGGAGCCCGGGAGCTGTTTTTT,CASSLDRGARELFF
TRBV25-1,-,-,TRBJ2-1,TGTGCCAGCAGTTACTACAATGAGCAGTTCTTC,CASSYYNEQFF
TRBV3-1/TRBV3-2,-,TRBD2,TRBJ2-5,TGTGCCAGCAGCCAAATGGCCAGCGGGGAAGAGACCCAGTACTTC,CASSQMASGEETQYF
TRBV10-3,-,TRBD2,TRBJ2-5,TGTGCCATCAGTGAGTCGGCGGGGGGGCTGGTGAGAGAGACCCAGTACTTC,CAISESAGGLVRETQYF
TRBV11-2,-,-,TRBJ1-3,TGTGCCAGCAGCCAGACTGGAAACACCATATATTTT,CASSQTGNTIYF
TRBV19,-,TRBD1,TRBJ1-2,TGTGCCAGTAGTACCGACAGGGTCGATGGCTACACCTTC,CASSTDRVDGYTF
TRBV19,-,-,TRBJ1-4,TGTGCCAGAAATTTCGAGTGGCGGGTCCCAAAGTCACGGGCTAATGAAAAACTGTTTTTT,CARNFEWRVPKSRANEKLFF
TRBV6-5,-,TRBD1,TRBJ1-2,TGTGCCAGCAGTTACTCCGGGACAGACTATGGCTACACCTTC,CASSYSGTDYGYTF
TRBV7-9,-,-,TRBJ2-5,TGTGCCAGCAGCTATGTTAAGGGGGAAGAGACCCAGTACTTC,CASSYVKGEETQYF
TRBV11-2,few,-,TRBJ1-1,TGTGCCAGCAGCCCTTCGGGAGAGCTGAACACTGAAGCTTTCTTT,CASSPSGELNTEAFF
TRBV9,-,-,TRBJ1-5,TGTGCCAGCAGCGTAGGCAGGGAGGGACAGCCCCAGCATTTT,CASSVGREGQPQHF
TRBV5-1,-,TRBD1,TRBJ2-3,TGCGCCAGCAGCTGGGGGACAGGGACAGATACGCAGTATTTT,CASSWGTGTDTQYF
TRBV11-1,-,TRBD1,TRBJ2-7,TGTGCCAGCAGCTTAGACAGGGGCTACCCCTACGAGCAGTACTTC,CASSLDRGYPYEQYF
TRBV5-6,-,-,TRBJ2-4,TGTGCCAGCAGCTTGCTGGCGGGGCTAGCCAAAAACATTCAGTACTTC,CASSLLAGLAKNIQYF
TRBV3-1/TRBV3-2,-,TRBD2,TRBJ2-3,TGTGCCAGCAGCCTGAGCGGGGGGGCCCCAGATACGCAGTATTTT,CASSLSGGAPDTQYF
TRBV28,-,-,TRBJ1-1,TGTGCCAGCAGTTTCGGGGGTACTGAAGCTTTCTTT,CASSFGGTEAFF
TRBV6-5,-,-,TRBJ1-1,TGTGCCAGCAGTTACAGGGAGAGCACTGAAGCTTTCTTT,CASSYRESTEAFF
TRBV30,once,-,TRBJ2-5,TGTGCCTGGAGTCCAGGACTGATCGGGACCCAGTACTTC,CAWSPGLIGTQYF
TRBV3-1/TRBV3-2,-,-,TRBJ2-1,TGTGCCAGCAGCTACAGGGTGGGTGAGCAGTTCTTC,CASSYRVGEQFF
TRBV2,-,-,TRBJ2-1,TGTGCCAGCAGTGAACAGGGGATCAATGAGCAGTTCTTC,CASSEQGINEQFF